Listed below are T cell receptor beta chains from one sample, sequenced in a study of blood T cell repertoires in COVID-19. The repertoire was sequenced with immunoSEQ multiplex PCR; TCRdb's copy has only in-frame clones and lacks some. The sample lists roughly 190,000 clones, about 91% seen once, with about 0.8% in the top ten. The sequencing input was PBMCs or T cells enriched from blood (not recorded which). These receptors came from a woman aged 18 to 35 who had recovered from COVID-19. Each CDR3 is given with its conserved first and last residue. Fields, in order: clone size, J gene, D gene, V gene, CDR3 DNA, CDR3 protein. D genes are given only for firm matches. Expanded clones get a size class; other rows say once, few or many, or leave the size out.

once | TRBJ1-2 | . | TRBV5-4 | TGTGCCAGCAGCTTGGTGACAACCCGGGGCTACACCTTC | CASSLVTTRGYTF
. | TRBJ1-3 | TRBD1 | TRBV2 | TGTGCCAGCAATACGGCAGGGGGCAAGTCTGGAAACACCATATATTTT | CASNTAGGKSGNTIYF
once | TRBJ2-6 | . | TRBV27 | TGTGCCAGCAGTTTGGGGGGACAGCGACACTCTGGGGCCAACGTCCTGACTTTC | CASSLGGQRHSGANVLTF
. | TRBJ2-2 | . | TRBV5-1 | TGCGCCAGCAGCTTGACCCCAGATAACACCGGGGAGCTGTTTTTT | CASSLTPDNTGELFF
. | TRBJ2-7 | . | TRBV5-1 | TGCGCCAGCAGCCCCCGGACAGAACCATACGAGCAGTACTTC | CASSPRTEPYEQYF
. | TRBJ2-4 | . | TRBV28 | TGTGCCAGCAGTTTATCTCTCGGCGGGAATGGGTACTTC | CASSLSLGGNGYF
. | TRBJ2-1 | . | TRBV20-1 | TGCAGTGCTAGTAACGGGATCTCCTACAATGAGCAGTTCTTC | CSASNGISYNEQFF
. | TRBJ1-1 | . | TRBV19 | TGTGCCAGTAGTATCCTACAGGGCAGGAACACTGAAGCTTTCTTT | CASSILQGRNTEAFF
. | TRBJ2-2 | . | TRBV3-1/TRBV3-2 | TGTGCCAGCAGCCCGACAGTCACCACCGGGGAGCTGTTTTTT | CASSPTVTTGELFF
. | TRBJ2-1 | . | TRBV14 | TGTGCCAGCAGCCAAGTATTGGGGGCTAGGAGCGACAATGAGCAGTTCTTC | CASSQVLGARSDNEQFF
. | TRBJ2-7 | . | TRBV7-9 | TGTGCCAGCAGCCGTAGTGGACTGCGATACGAGCAGTACTTC | CASSRSGLRYEQYF
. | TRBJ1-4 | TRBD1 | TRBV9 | TGTGCCAGCAGCATTGGACAGGGTGTAGAACTGTTTTTT | CASSIGQGVELFF
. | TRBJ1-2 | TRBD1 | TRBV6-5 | TGTGCCAGCAGTCGGACGGGACAGGGAGGATATGGCTACACCTTC | CASSRTGQGGYGYTF
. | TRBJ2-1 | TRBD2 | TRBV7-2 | TGTGCCAGCAGCCAGCGGGAGAGCTCCTACAATGAGCAGTTCTTC | CASSQRESSYNEQFF
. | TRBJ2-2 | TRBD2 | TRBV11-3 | TGTGCCAGCAGCCCTAGCGGGAGGGCCAACACCGGGGAGCTGTTTTTT | CASSPSGRANTGELFF
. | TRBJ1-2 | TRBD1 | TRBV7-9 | TGTGCCAGCAGCTTATCGGGACAGGGACTCTATGGCTACACCTTC | CASSLSGQGLYGYTF
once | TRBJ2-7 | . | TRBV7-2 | TGTGCCAGCAGTCCTCAGGGGCCACGACGTTACGAGCAGTACTTC | CASSPQGPRRYEQYF
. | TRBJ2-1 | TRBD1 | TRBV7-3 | TGTGCCAGCAGCCCCCAGGGGGAGCTTGAGCAGTTCTTC | CASSPQGELEQFF
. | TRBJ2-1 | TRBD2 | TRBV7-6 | TGTGCCAGCAGCAAGGGACTAGCGGGAGTAACCTTCAATGAGCAGTTCTTC | CASSKGLAGVTFNEQFF
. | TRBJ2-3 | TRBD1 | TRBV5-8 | TGTGCCAGCAGCTTGGCCTCGAGACAGGGGTTAGGAGATACGCAGTATTTT | CASSLASRQGLGDTQYF
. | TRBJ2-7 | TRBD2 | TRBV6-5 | TGTGCCAGCACCTCGGGACTAGAGAGCTCCTACGAGCAGTACTTC | CASTSGLESSYEQYF
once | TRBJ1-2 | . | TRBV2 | TGTGCCAGCAGTGAACGGGAGGCAGCCATGGGCTATGGCTACACCTTC | CASSEREAAMGYGYTF
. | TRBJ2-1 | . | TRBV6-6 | TGTGCCAGCAGTCCCAGCGGCCTCTCCTACAATGAGCAGTTCTTC | CASSPSGLSYNEQFF
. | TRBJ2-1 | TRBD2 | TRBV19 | TGTGCCAGTAGTATAGACCTCGGGACTAGCGGGAGTCGTGAGCAGTTCTTC | CASSIDLGTSGSREQFF
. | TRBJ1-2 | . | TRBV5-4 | TGTGCCAGCAGCACCGGACGGGGTTATGGCTACACCTTC | CASSTGRGYGYTF
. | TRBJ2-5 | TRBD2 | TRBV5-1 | TGCGCCAGCAGCTTGCCCAAAGGGACTAGCGGACCGACGGACCAAGAGACCCAGTACTTC | CASSLPKGTSGPTDQETQYF
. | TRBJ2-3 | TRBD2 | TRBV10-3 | TGTGCCATCAGTGACAGGACTAGTGGTAGGGCGGATACGCAGTATTTT | CAISDRTSGRADTQYF
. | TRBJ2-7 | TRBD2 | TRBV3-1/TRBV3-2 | TGTGCCAGCAGCCTTAGCGGGAGGGCGGAAGAGCAGTACTTC | CASSLSGRAEEQYF
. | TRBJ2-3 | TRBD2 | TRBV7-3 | TGTGCCAGCAGCTTAACCCCCGCCGGGAGGGCCTATCATACGCAGTATTTT | CASSLTPAGRAYHTQYF
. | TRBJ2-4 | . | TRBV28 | TGTGCCAGCAGTTTAGTCCCTAGAAACATTCAGTACTTC | CASSLVPRNIQYF
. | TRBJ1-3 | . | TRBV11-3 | TGTGCCAGCAGCCTAGAGTCGGGAAACACCATATATTTT | CASSLESGNTIYF
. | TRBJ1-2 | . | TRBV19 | TGTGCCAGTAGAATTAGTAACTATGGCTACACCTTC | CASRISNYGYTF